Below are 19 T cell receptor beta chains sequenced from a single sample in a study of cytomegalovirus exposure and HLA in healthy donors. It was with 60 Vbeta and 13 Jbeta primers that the PCR ran. Measured with immunoSEQ multiplex PCR; TCRdb has only the in-frame clones, and not every one. The sample carries under 140,000 clones, around 87% recorded once. Sequenced sample: PBMCs. The receptors derive from a man in his forties in good health and CMV-seronegative.

This clone was observed once. The gene calls are TRBV19 and TRBJ1-2; 9 bases line up with TRBD1. This CDR3 comprises 14 residues. V gave up 6 bases and J gave up 6 bases; unmatched junction bases: 8. The V gene's germline CDR1 is LNHDA and CDR2 SQIVND (reference sequence). The CDR3: CASSEQGAHDGYTF. CDR3 DNA sequence: TGTGCCAGTAGCGAACAGGGGGCGCACGATGGCTACACCTTC. Complete variable domain (other parts from reference TRBV19 and TRBJ1-2): DGGITQSPKYLFRKEGQNVTLSCEQNLNHDAMYWYRQDPGQGLRLIYYSQIVNDFQKGDIAEGYSVSREKKESFPLTVTSAQKNPTAFYLCASSEQGAHDGYTFGSGTRLTVV.

The chain joins TRBV29-1 to TRBJ2-6; 7 nucleotides line up with TRBD1. Losses at the gene ends were 6 bases for V and 2 bases for J; bases not matched to a gene: 7. The CDR3 covers 15 residues. Germline lookup yields CDR1 SQVTM and CDR2 ANQGSEA. The CDR3 here is CSVRTGFTGANVLTF. The CDR3 DNA follows: TGCAGCGTGCGGACAGGTTTTACTGGGGCCAACGTCCTGACTTTC. Full variable domain (outside the CDR3, taken from reference TRBV29-1 and TRBJ2-6): SAVISQKPSRDICQRGTSLTIQCQVDSQVTMMFWYRQQPGQSLTLIATANQGSEATYESGFVIDKFPISRPNLTFSTLTVSNMSPEDSSIYLCSVRTGFTGANVLTFGAGSRLTVL.

The chain couples TRBV7-9 to TRBJ1-6; 7 bases agree with TRBD1. V was clipped by 6 bases and J by 10 bases; unmatched bases: 12. There are 15 residues in the CDR3. Germline V gene sequence: CDR1 SEHNR, CDR2 FQNEAQ (reference sequence). The chain's CDR3 is CASRQETGVHSPLHF. The CDR3 DNA sequence: TGTGCCAGCAGACAAGAAACAGGGGTTCACTCACCCCTCCACTTT.

The J gene is TRBJ1-5, the V gene TRBV6-4; D remains ambiguous. V was trimmed by 2 bases and J by 2 bases, leaving 10 bases between them. There are 15 residues in the CDR3. The V gene's germline CDR1 is MRHNA and CDR2 SNTAGT. CDR3 amino acids: CASSDGGWGNQPQHF. In DNA form, the CDR3 reads TGTGCCAGCAGTGACGGAGGGTGGGGCAATCAGCCCCAGCATTTT.

The chain joins TRBV7-8 to TRBJ1-1; TRBD1 might be the D (5 bases). Germline V gives CDR1 SGHVS, CDR2 FQNEAQ. The V end was cut by 6 bases, the J end by 7 bases, with 9 bases between. The CDR3 runs 11 residues. In DNA form, the CDR3 reads TGTGCCAGCAGTGGGGGAGGTGAAGCTTTCTTT. This gives the protein CASSGGGEAFF.

This chain joins TRBV7-2 and TRBJ2-7, with 7 nucleotides matching TRBD1. The trim removed 5 bases at V and 5 bases at J, leaving 3 bases unmatched. In germline, CDR1 is SGHTA, CDR2 FQGNSA. The length of the CDR3 is 12 residues. Here the CDR3 DNA reads TGTGCCAGCAGCGACAGGGTAAACGAGCAGTACTTC. It yields the protein CASSDRVNEQYF.

V is TRBV6-5 and J is TRBJ1-5, with a possible D match to TRBD1 (6 bases). CDR3 size: 14 residues. Germline values: CDR1 MNHEY, CDR2 SVGAGI. Trimming removed 5 bases at V and 3 bases at J, with 11 bases between. CDR3 protein: CASSRGQLNQPQHF. For the CDR3, the DNA is TGTGCCAGCAGTAGAGGACAGCTCAATCAGCCCCAGCATTTT.

The table lists this clone with a count of one. The rearrangement uses TRBV5-4 and TRBJ1-6, with D hard to call. This CDR3 spans 15 amino acids. Germline lookup yields CDR1 SGHNT and CDR2 YYREEE (reference sequence). Deletions cut 0 bases from V and 3 bases from J, with 7 bases between. Here the CDR3 reads CASSLEAGYNSPLHF. The CDR3 DNA follows: TGTGCCAGCAGCTTGGAGGCAGGCTATAATTCACCCCTCCACTTT.

The rearrangement uses TRBV7-9 and TRBJ1-3, with D possibly TRBD1 on 6 matching bases. Germline V gene lookup returns CDR1 SEHNR and CDR2 FQNEAQ (reference sequence). This CDR3 has 14 amino acids. With 5 bases removed from V and 1 base from J, the gap between germline ends came to 9 bases. The CDR3 reads CASSAGVSGNTIYF. The CDR3 nucleotides are TGTGCCAGCAGCGCAGGGGTATCTGGAAACACCATATATTTT.

The chain joins TRBV15 to TRBJ1-4; 9 bases agree with TRBD1. The CDR3 is made up of 17 amino acids. Losses at the gene ends were 2 bases for V and 6 bases for J; bases not matched to a gene: 10. CDR1 and CDR2 (germline): LNHNV, YYDKDF (reference sequence). CDR3 amino acids: CATSRSLTGGGDEKLFF. CDR3 coding DNA: TGTGCCACCAGCAGATCGCTGACAGGGGGAGGAGATGAAAAACTGTTTTTT.

The chain couples TRBV18 to TRBJ2-7; a possible D gene is TRBD1 (5 bases). Per germline, CDR1 KGHSH and CDR2 LQKENI. The V end was cut by 2 bases, the J end by 1 base, with 9 bases between. This CDR3 contains 14 residues. The CDR3 protein is CASSPTGTSYEQYF. The CDR3 DNA follows: TGTGCCAGCTCACCAACAGGAACTTCCTACGAGCAGTACTTC. The complete variable domain, with remaining parts taken from reference TRBV18 and TRBJ2-7, reads NAGVMQNPRHLVRRRGQEARLRCSPMKGHSHVYWYRQLPEEGLKFMVYLQKENIIDESGMPKERFSAEFPKEGPSILRIQQVVRGDSAAYFCASSPTGTSYEQYFGPGTRLTVT.

The chain has TRBV7-2 and TRBJ1-1, with no clear D. The CDR3 loop spans 15 amino acids. Trimming took 6 bases from V and 0 from J, leaving 14 bases between them. In germline, CDR1 is SGHTA, CDR2 FQGNSA. The DNA of the CDR3 is TGTGCCAGCAGTCCTACAGCCGTTTTGAACACTGAAGCTTTCTTT. Amino acid sequence: CASSPTAVLNTEAFF.

CDR3 in amino acids: CAGYRGLIGEKLFF. CDR3 DNA sequence: TGTGCCGGGTACAGGGGGCTTATAGGGGAAAAACTGTTTTTT. The chain carries TRBV6-1 and TRBJ1-4, with 9 bases aligning to TRBD1. Germline CDR1 and CDR2: MNHNS and SASEGT. The CDR3 is 14 amino acids. V lost 11 bases and J lost 8; bases outside the gene matches: 12.

This chain links TRBV29-1 with TRBJ2-3, with D maybe TRBD2 (5 bases). The V end lost 2 bases, the J end lost 4 bases, and 10 bases lay between the germline ends. CDR1 and CDR2 from the germline V gene are SQVTM and ANQGSEA. The CDR3 runs to 13 residues. CDR3 sequence (DNA): TGCAGCGTTGAAAGAGGGAACCCAGATACGCAGTATTTT. It yields the protein CSVERGNPDTQYF.

The chain links TRBV5-8 to TRBJ1-5, with 9 bases fitting TRBD1. The CDR3 is 17 residues long. Germline-derived CDR1 and CDR2 are SGHTS and YDEGEE. Losses at the gene ends were 3 bases for V and 5 bases for J; bases not matched to a gene: 12. The CDR3 bases are TGTGCCAGCAGCTCCGGGACAGGGATTGTACTTGATCAGCCCCAGCATTTT. Its translation: CASSSGTGIVLDQPQHF.

This clone occurred a few times. CDR3 sequence: CASSLGQGFRYGYTF. CDR3 nucleotide sequence: TGTGCCAGCAGCCTCGGACAGGGGTTCCGTTATGGCTACACCTTC. The chain combines TRBV11-2 with TRBJ1-2; 9 bases agree with TRBD1. The V gene's germline CDR1 is SGHAT and CDR2 FQNNGV. V was clipped by 5 bases and J by 5 bases; unmatched bases: 9. The CDR3 runs 15 residues.

V gene TRBV14 combines with J gene TRBJ2-1, with TRBD2 matching 10 bases. The CDR3 is 15 amino acids. CDR1 is SGHDN and CDR2 is FVKESK in the germline V gene. J was trimmed by 4 bases and V by 4 bases; bases with no gene match: 4. The CDR3 reads CASSPRTSGYNEQFF. The CDR3 DNA sequence: TGTGCCAGCAGCCCGCGGACTAGCGGATACAATGAGCAGTTCTTC.

V gene TRBV19 combines with J gene TRBJ2-2, with a weak D call TRBD1 (5 bases). Germline values: CDR1 LNHDA, CDR2 SQIVND (reference sequence). The CDR3 is 17 amino acids. Trimming took 4 bases from V and 0 from J, leaving 15 bases between them. The CDR3 loop is CASSNFPDISNTGELFF. The CDR3 nucleotides are TGTGCCAGTAGTAATTTCCCGGACATATCGAACACCGGGGAGCTGTTTTTT.

The J gene is TRBJ2-5, the V gene TRBV5-1, with TRBD1 identical over 10 bases. The CDR3 extends over 15 amino acids. Germline CDR1 SGHRS, CDR2 YFSETQ. V was clipped by 1 base and J by 3 bases; unmatched bases: 3. CDR3 protein: CASSLSGTGEETQYF. DNA for the CDR3: TGCGCCAGCAGCTTGTCCGGGACAGGGGAAGAGACCCAGTACTTC.